The rows below give T cell receptor beta chains drawn from one sample of a study of shared clonotypes between healthy human individuals. Libraries were prepared by immunoSEQ multiplex PCR; TCRdb keeps only in-frame clonotypes and omits some of them. The data hold 2 million to 3 million clones, with roughly 93% observed a single time. Sequenced material: naive CD4+ T cells from PBMCs. Source of these receptors: a man aged 18 to 30 in good health. Some clones in this sample may be carry-over from other donors' samples. The CDR3 runs from the conserved cysteine through the conserved F or W. A D gene is named only where the DNA matches it firmly. Clone size is shown for a subset of rows, as once, few, many or a class of expanded clone.

V gene	J gene	clone size	D gene	CDR3 DNA	CDR3 protein
TRBV5-6	TRBJ2-7	NA	NA	TGTGCCAGCAGCTCCGGGGTCCGGGACTTTGTATTCCAGCAGTACTTC	CASSSGVRDFVFQQYF
TRBV7-2	TRBJ1-5	NA	NA	TGTGCCAGCAGCCCCGGAGGGGGGGAAGGCAATCAGCCCCAGCATTTT	CASSPGGGEGNQPQHF
TRBV5-4	TRBJ2-7	NA	TRBD2	TGTGCCAGCAACCGGGGGGGAAGCCCCTACGAGCAGTACTTC	CASNRGGSPYEQYF
TRBV7-3	TRBJ2-1	NA	NA	TGTGCCAGCAGCTCAGCAGGGGAGCAGTTCTTC	CASSSAGEQFF
TRBV5-1	TRBJ2-3	NA	NA	TGCGCCAGCAGCTTGGACGGAAGCACGGATACGCAGTATTTT	CASSLDGSTDTQYF
TRBV5-1	TRBJ2-1	NA	TRBD2	TGCGCCAGCAGCCTACTAGCGGGGGTTTACAATGAGCAGTTCTTC	CASSLLAGVYNEQFF
TRBV25-1	TRBJ2-1	NA	NA	TGTGCCAGCAGTGAGTCCTCCGCACCCTACAATGAGCAGTTCTTC	CASSESSAPYNEQFF
TRBV4-1	TRBJ1-5	once	TRBD1	TGCGCCAGCAGCCCCGCGGGGACAGCCACTAATCAGCCCCAGCATTTT	CASSPAGTATNQPQHF
TRBV27	TRBJ2-2	NA	NA	TGTGCCAGCAATGCCCCTCTCCACGGGGAGCTGTTTTTT	CASNAPLHGELFF
TRBV4-3	TRBJ2-1	once	NA	TGCGCCAGCAGCCAAGAAGACAGGAACAATGAGCAGTTCTTC	CASSQEDRNNEQFF
TRBV2	TRBJ1-1	NA	TRBD1	TGTGCCAGCGGATTACAGGGGGCGGGTGGCACTGAAGCTTTCTTT	CASGLQGAGGTEAFF
TRBV10-3	TRBJ2-3	NA	NA	TGTGCCATCAGTGGAGCAGGGTCCACAGATACGCAGTATTTT	CAISGAGSTDTQYF
TRBV5-8	TRBJ2-4	once	NA	TGTGCCAGCAGCTGGGGTCTCTACAAAAACATTCAGTACTTC	CASSWGLYKNIQYF
TRBV4-2	TRBJ2-1	NA	NA	TGTGCCAGCAGCCAAGCAGGAGATTACTACAATGAGCAGTTCTTC	CASSQAGDYYNEQFF
TRBV4-2	TRBJ2-7	NA	NA	TGTGCCAGCAGCCAAGACCTGGTTTCCTACGAGCAGTACTTC	CASSQDLVSYEQYF
TRBV7-9	TRBJ1-4	once	NA	TGTGCCAGCAGCTCCGGGGGGCAGGCTAATGAAAAACTGTTTTTT	CASSSGGQANEKLFF
TRBV10-3	TRBJ2-7	NA	TRBD1	TGTGCCATCAGTGAGACGGACAGGGACGAGCAGTACTTC	CAISETDRDEQYF
TRBV27	TRBJ2-3	NA	TRBD2	TGTGCCAGCAGTACTAGCGGAGGAAGCACAGATACGCAGTATTTT	CASSTSGGSTDTQYF
TRBV7-2	TRBJ2-7	NA	NA	TGTGCCAGCAGCTACATTACTACTAAGCGGGAGCAGTACTTC	CASSYITTKREQYF
TRBV28	TRBJ2-1	NA	NA	TGTGCCAGCCACGCTCGGCAGGGCCTCTTCTCCTACAATGAGCAGTTCTTC	CASHARQGLFSYNEQFF
TRBV5-4	TRBJ2-2	NA	TRBD2	TGTGCCAGCAGCAGAGGCGGGAGGGCCGACACCGGGGAGCTGTTTTTT	CASSRGGRADTGELFF
TRBV7-3	TRBJ2-1	once	NA	TGTGCCAGCAGTGACGAGAGGACTCGATTGTACGATGAGCAGTTCTTC	CASSDERTRLYDEQFF
TRBV28	TRBJ1-1	NA	NA	TGTGCCAGCAGTTTATATGGCACTGAAGCTTTCTTT	CASSLYGTEAFF
TRBV7-8	TRBJ2-5	NA	NA	TGTGCCAGCAGCTCGCGACAGGTACAAGAGACCCAGTACTTC	CASSSRQVQETQYF
TRBV19	TRBJ1-3	few	NA	TGTGCCAGTAGTATGTCCAGCTCTGGAAACACCATATATTTT	CASSMSSSGNTIYF
TRBV5-6	TRBJ2-3	NA	NA	TGTGCCAGCAGCTTGGGGGTGACACTCACAGATACGCAGTATTTT	CASSLGVTLTDTQYF
TRBV27	TRBJ2-7	NA	TRBD1	TGTGCCAGCAGTACCGGGACAGGGGCCCACGAGCAGTACTTC	CASSTGTGAHEQYF
TRBV9	TRBJ2-3	once	NA	TGTGCCAGCAGCGTAGTTGCGGGAAGGACAGATACGCAGTATTTT	CASSVVAGRTDTQYF
TRBV7-2	TRBJ1-5	NA	NA	TGTGCCAGCAGCTTAGGGACAGATTTCCTTAGCAATCAGCCCCAGCATTTT	CASSLGTDFLSNQPQHF
TRBV20-1	TRBJ2-1	NA	NA	TGCAGTGCTGGAGTCAATGAGCAGTTCTTC	CSAGVNEQFF
TRBV5-1	TRBJ2-1	NA	TRBD1	TGCGCCAGCAGCCCAAGGACAGGGCTGGGAGAGCAGTTCTTC	CASSPRTGLGEQFF
TRBV4-1	TRBJ2-1	NA	NA	TGCGCCAGCAGCCAAGATTGGGGTTCCCCTCCGTTCTTC	CASSQDWGSPPFF
TRBV11-2	TRBJ2-3	NA	TRBD2	TGTGCCAGCAGCTTAGACTCGGGGGAGGGCATGAATACGCAGTATTTT	CASSLDSGEGMNTQYF